This T cell receptor (beta chain) was found in a study of T-cell reconstitution after alpha-beta-depleted transplantation in children. In the case of this clonotype: The CDR3 end shows no conserved phenylalanine or tryptophan, and so a read error is likely.

Unique molecular identifiers featured in how the TCRbeta library was prepared. TCRdb re-called the PCR reads with MiXCR, one entry per CDR3 protein. The data show around 600,000 distinct CDR3 sequences, over 9.5% seen once. With 6 bases clipped from V and 5 bases from J, the junction kept 9 bases outside the gene matches. CDR3 size: 14 residues. The chain recombines TRBV12-3 or TRBV12-4 with TRBJ2-5; TRBD2 matches at 7 bases. This sequence was found in a human donor who donated a stem cell graft to a child with acute myeloid leukemia. Here the sequenced sample was PBMCs from the stem cell graft donor, taken from the stem cell graft. For the CDR3, the DNA is TGTGCCAGCAGCATCTCCGGGACTACTGAGACCCAGTACGTC. Its protein is CASSISGTTETQYV.